The rows below give T cell receptor beta chains drawn from one sample of a study of T-cell memory formation after mild COVID-19. From the 5' RACE reads, TCRdb called clonotypes with MiXCR, one entry per CDR3 protein. The data hold 250,000 to 400,000 distinct CDR3 sequences, with over 11% observed a single time. Sequencing input: PBMCs or a T cell subset sorted from them (not recorded which). Every receptor here comes from a man aged 18 to 30 who had mild COVID-19 (a few samples of this study predate the infection). Cell type and time point are not known. Each CDR3 is given with its conserved first and last residue. D genes are given only for firm matches. Size is omitted from some rows. Given values are once, few, many or a class for expanded clones.

J,D,size,V,DNA,CDR3
TRBJ2-3,-,-,TRBV6-2/TRBV6-3,TGTGACAGCAGCCGGGCGAGGGAGACAGATACGCAGTATTTT,CDSSRARETDTQYF
TRBJ2-3,TRBD2,few,TRBV4-3,TGCGCCAGCAGCCCCCTTCGGGGGGGCGCAGATACGCAGTATTTT,CASSPLRGGADTQYF
TRBJ2-2,-,few,TRBV11-2,TGTGCCAGCAGCCCGGACACAATGAACACCGGGGAGCTGTTTTTT,CASSPDTMNTGELFF
TRBJ2-7,TRBD2,many,TRBV7-2,TGTGCCAGCAGCTTAAGTCTAGCGGCCTACGAGCAGTACTTC,CASSLSLAAYEQYF
TRBJ2-1,TRBD1,few,TRBV24-1,TGTGCCACCAGTGACGGACAGGGATGGAGTGAGCAGTTCTTC,CATSDGQGWSEQFF
TRBJ2-2,TRBD1,few,TRBV12-3/TRBV12-4,TGTGCCAGCAGTTTGCGGACAGGACATACCGGGGAGCTGTTTTTT,CASSLRTGHTGELFF
TRBJ1-1,-,-,TRBV2,TGTGCCAGCATCCTAGGCGGGGGGAGCACTGAAGCTTTCTTT,CASILGGGSTEAFF
TRBJ2-3,TRBD1,-,TRBV5-1,TGCGCCAGCAGGACAACGACAGGGACAGATACGCAGTATTTT,CASRTTTGTDTQYF
TRBJ2-2,TRBD2,-,TRBV6-6,TGTGCCAGCAGTTACTATGATCCCCGTCGGGGGGGCATCGGGGAGCTGTTTTTT,CASSYYDPRRGGIGELFF
TRBJ2-3,-,many,TRBV11-2,TGTGCCAGCAGCTCCGGCTGGGGGGGCCCAGATACGCAGTATTTT,CASSSGWGGPDTQYF
TRBJ2-2,-,-,TRBV5-1,TGCGCCAGCAGCTTAAGGGCCTCGAACACCGGGGAGCTGTTTTTT,CASSLRASNTGELFF
TRBJ2-3,TRBD2,-,TRBV10-3,TGTGCCATCAGTGAGTTACTAGCGGGGGCTGGCACAGATACGCAGTATTTT,CAISELLAGAGTDTQYF
TRBJ1-2,-,few,TRBV12-3/TRBV12-4,TGTGCCAGCAACCCTTATCAGGGCGCTGACTATGGCTACACCTTC,CASNPYQGADYGYTF
TRBJ2-2,-,many,TRBV9,TGTGCCAGCAGCAGGGGAACCAACACCGGGGAGCTGTTTTTT,CASSRGTNTGELFF
TRBJ2-5,-,few,TRBV6-6,TGTGCCAGCAGTAGGAACAGGGCGCCAGAGACCCAGTACTTC,CASSRNRAPETQYF
TRBJ2-1,TRBD1,few,TRBV14,TGTGCCAGCAGCCAAGACCTCACCCGGGACAGAGTCAATGAGCAGTTCTTC,CASSQDLTRDRVNEQFF
TRBJ1-4,-,few,TRBV20-1,TGCAGTGCCGCCCCGGGAGAAAAACTGTTTTTT,CSAAPGEKLFF
TRBJ2-1,-,-,TRBV6-2/TRBV6-3,TGTGCCAGCAGTTACTCGATTTGGTCAGATGACAATGAGCAGTTCTTC,CASSYSIWSDDNEQFF
TRBJ1-2,TRBD1,-,TRBV12-3/TRBV12-4,TGTGCCAGCAGTCCTGTCCCGGGACAGGGTAACTATGGCTACACCTTC,CASSPVPGQGNYGYTF
TRBJ1-5,-,few,TRBV7-9,TGTGCCAGCAGCAGGGACGGTATCGGAGGGCCCCAGCATTTT,CASSRDGIGGPQHF
TRBJ1-1,-,few,TRBV7-9,TGTGCCAGCAGCTTAAGGAGGAGTGGGGCAGCTAACACTGAAGCTTTCTTT,CASSLRRSGAANTEAFF
TRBJ2-7,-,-,TRBV5-1,TGCGCCAGCAGCTACCGTCGGGGCGAATCAGGCGAGCAGTACTTC,CASSYRRGESGEQYF
TRBJ1-1,TRBD1,few,TRBV9,TGTGCCAGCAGCCCCCGCTTGACAGGGGGGAACACTGAAGCTTTCTTT,CASSPRLTGGNTEAFF
TRBJ1-2,-,-,TRBV20-1,TGCAGTGCTGACGGGACAAACGACTATGGCTACACCTTC,CSADGTNDYGYTF
TRBJ1-4,-,-,TRBV4-3,TGCGCCAGCAGCCAAGATCGTAGTGCAACTAATGAAAAACTGTTTTTT,CASSQDRSATNEKLFF
TRBJ1-3,-,-,TRBV7-2,TGTGCCAGCAGCTCGCTATCAGGTGTCTCTGGAAACACCATATATTTT,CASSSLSGVSGNTIYF
TRBJ2-1,TRBD2,many,TRBV7-2,TGTGCCAGCAGCTTAATAGCGGGCGAGCAGTTCTTC,CASSLIAGEQFF
TRBJ2-7,-,few,TRBV25-1,TGTGCCAGCAGTGAATATGTGGGGCGGGCAGGAGAGCAGTACTTC,CASSEYVGRAGEQYF
TRBJ1-3,-,-,TRBV4-3,TGCGCCAGCAGCTTGGGGGAAAGGTTATATTTT,CASSLGERLYF
TRBJ2-1,-,-,TRBV23-1,TGCGCCAGCAGTCATGCTAATTTCTACAATGAGCAGTTCTTC,CASSHANFYNEQFF
TRBJ1-2,TRBD1,-,TRBV11-3,TGTGCCAGCAGCTTTACAGGGGGCAAAGGCTACACCTTC,CASSFTGGKGYTF
TRBJ2-2,-,-,TRBV7-3,TGTGCCAGCAGCCTACGACCCGTTGACGGGGAGCTGTTTTTT,CASSLRPVDGELFF
TRBJ2-2,-,few,TRBV19,TGTGCCAGTAGTATCGCCCAGAACACCGGGGAGCTGTTTTTT,CASSIAQNTGELFF
TRBJ1-3,-,-,TRBV20-1,TGCAGTGCTAGGCCTCCTTTGAGCTCTGGAAACACCATATATTTT,CSARPPLSSGNTIYF
TRBJ2-3,-,-,TRBV19,TGTGCCAGTAGTATAGGCCCGTGGGATACGCAGTATTTT,CASSIGPWDTQYF
TRBJ2-6,-,-,TRBV2,TGTGCCAGCAGTATCGGACGGAACGTCCTGACTTTC,CASSIGRNVLTF
TRBJ1-1,-,few,TRBV5-4,TGTGCCAGCAGCTTGGCGGCAGGGCGTTTTATGAACACTGAAGCTTTCTTT,CASSLAAGRFMNTEAFF
TRBJ2-1,-,few,TRBV12-3/TRBV12-4,TGTGCCAGCAGAGCCCCGGGCGCCTCGAGCTCCTACAATGAGCAGTTCTTC,CASRAPGASSSYNEQFF
TRBJ2-7,-,once,TRBV6-6,TGTGCCAGCAGTTACTTAGGGGGGTTGCTAGCCGAGCAGTACTTC,CASSYLGGLLAEQYF
TRBJ1-1,-,few,TRBV6-2/TRBV6-3,TGTGCCAGCAGTTACTCGACCGGGGGGAGGACTGAAGCTTTCTTT,CASSYSTGGRTEAFF
TRBJ2-7,-,-,TRBV12-3/TRBV12-4,TGTGCCAGCAGTAGAGGGCGGTACGAGCAGTACTTC,CASSRGRYEQYF
TRBJ2-1,-,few,TRBV6-6,TGTGCCAGCAGTTACTCGATATACCATGAGCAGTTCTTC,CASSYSIYHEQFF